This T cell receptor (beta chain) was identified during a study of radiation and T cells in renal cell carcinoma. Study-level findings and limits: Top tumor clonotypes rose in blood 2 weeks post-radiation, then contracted.

As for time point: baseline pretreatment blood. Indicated treatment: 15 Gy SBRT to primary tumor, nephrectomy 4 weeks later. The patient's renal cell carcinoma had clear cell pathology. Of note for this clone: Its antigen is unknown.

The CDR3 is made up of 16 amino acids. V shed 0 bases and J 2 bases; nucleotides not matched to a gene: 5. Germline loops: CDR1 SGDLS, CDR2 YYNGEE. Profiling relied on immunoSEQ multiplex PCR, and the TCRdb table lists in-frame clones only, not all of them. Here the sample spans 110,000 to 150,000 clones, roughly 88% being singletons. This clonotype was obtained from a woman aged 50 to 60 with renal cell carcinoma. This material consisted of blood, taken from a patient whose treatment included radiotherapy and nephrectomy. The chain has TRBV9 and TRBJ2-5; 9 bases map to TRBD2. Here the CDR3 DNA reads TGTGCCAGCAGCGTAGGGCTAGCGGGGCAACAAGAGACCCAGTACTTC. Amino acid sequence: CASSVGLAGQQETQYF.